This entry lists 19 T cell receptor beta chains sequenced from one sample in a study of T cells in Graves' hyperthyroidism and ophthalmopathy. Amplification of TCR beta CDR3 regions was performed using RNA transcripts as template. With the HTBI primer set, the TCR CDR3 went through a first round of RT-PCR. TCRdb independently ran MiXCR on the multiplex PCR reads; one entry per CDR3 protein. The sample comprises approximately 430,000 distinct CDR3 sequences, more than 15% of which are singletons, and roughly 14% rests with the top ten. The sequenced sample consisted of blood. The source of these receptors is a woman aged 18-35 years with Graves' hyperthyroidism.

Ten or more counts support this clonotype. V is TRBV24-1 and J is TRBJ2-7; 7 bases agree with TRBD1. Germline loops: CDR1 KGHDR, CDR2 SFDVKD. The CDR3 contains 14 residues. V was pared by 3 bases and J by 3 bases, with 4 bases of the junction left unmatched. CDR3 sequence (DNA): TGTGCCACCAGTGATGCAACAGGGGTCTACGAGCAGTACTTC. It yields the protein CATSDATGVYEQYF.

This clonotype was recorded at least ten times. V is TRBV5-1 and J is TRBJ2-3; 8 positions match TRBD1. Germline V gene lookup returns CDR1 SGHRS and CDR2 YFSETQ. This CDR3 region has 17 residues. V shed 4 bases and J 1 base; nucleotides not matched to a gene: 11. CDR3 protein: CASSAQPGQGRTDTQYF. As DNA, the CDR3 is TGCGCCAGCAGCGCCCAACCCGGACAGGGTCGCACAGATACGCAGTATTTT.

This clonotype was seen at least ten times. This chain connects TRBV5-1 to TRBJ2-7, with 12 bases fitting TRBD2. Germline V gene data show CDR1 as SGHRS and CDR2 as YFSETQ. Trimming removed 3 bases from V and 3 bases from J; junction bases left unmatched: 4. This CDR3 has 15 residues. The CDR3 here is CASSSTSGGLYEQYF. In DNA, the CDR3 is TGCGCCAGCAGCTCGACTAGCGGGGGCCTCTACGAGCAGTACTTC.

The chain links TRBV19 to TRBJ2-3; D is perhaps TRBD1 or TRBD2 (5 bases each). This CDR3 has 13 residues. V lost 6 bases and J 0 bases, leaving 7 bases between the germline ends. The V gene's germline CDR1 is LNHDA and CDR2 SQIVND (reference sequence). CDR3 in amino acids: CASRGDSTDTQYF. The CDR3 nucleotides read TGTGCCAGTAGGGGGGACAGCACAGATACGCAGTATTTT.

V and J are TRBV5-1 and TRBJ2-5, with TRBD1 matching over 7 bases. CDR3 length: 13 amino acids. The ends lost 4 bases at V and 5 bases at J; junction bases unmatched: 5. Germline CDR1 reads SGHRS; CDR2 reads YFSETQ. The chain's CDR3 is CASSMNRGETQYF. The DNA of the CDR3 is TGCGCCAGCAGCATGAACAGGGGTGAGACCCAGTACTTC.

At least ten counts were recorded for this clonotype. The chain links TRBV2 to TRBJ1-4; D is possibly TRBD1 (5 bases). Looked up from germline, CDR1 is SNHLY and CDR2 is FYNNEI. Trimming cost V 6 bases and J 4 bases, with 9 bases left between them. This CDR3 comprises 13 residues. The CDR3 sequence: CASRTDSNEKLFF. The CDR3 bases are TGTGCCAGCAGAACCGACAGTAATGAAAAACTGTTTTTT.

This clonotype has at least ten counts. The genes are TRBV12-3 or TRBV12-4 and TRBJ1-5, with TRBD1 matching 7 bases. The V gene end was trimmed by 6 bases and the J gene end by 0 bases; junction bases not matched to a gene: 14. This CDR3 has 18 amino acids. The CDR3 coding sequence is TGTGCCAGCAGCAGAGTGGGACAGACAATCAGTAGCAATCAGCCCCAGCATTTT. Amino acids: CASSRVGQTISSNQPQHF.

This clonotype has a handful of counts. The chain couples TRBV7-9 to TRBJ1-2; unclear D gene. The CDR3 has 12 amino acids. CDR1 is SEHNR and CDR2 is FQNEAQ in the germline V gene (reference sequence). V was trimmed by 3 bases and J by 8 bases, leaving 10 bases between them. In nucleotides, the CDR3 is TGTGCCAGCAGCTTTGAAAAAACAGGCTACACCTTC. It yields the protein CASSFEKTGYTF.

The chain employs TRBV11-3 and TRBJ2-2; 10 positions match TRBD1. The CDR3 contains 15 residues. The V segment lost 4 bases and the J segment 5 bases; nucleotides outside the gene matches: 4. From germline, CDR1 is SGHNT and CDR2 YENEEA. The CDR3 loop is CASSSDRGQTGELFF. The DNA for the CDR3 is TGTGCCAGCAGCTCAGACAGGGGGCAAACCGGGGAGCTGTTTTTT.

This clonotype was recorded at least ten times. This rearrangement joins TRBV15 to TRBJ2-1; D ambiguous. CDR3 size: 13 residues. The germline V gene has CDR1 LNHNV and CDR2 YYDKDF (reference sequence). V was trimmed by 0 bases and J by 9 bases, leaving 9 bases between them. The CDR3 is CATSRDIWGEQFF. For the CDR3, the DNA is TGTGCCACCAGCAGAGATATATGGGGTGAGCAGTTCTTC.

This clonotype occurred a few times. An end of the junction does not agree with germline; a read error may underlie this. The CDR3 sequence is CASSPQGSAYGCTF. CDR3 bases: TGTGCCAGCAGCCCTCAGGGGTCAGCCTATGGCTGCACCTTC. The V call is TRBV7-3, the J call TRBJ1-2, with D perhaps TRBD1 (6 bases). The germline V gene encodes CDR1 SGHTA and CDR2 FQGTGA. The CDR3 spans 14 residues.

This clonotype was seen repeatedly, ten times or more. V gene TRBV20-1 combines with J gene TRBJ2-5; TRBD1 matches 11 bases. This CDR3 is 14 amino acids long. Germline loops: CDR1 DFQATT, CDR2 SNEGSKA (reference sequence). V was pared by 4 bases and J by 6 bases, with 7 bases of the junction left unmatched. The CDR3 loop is CSAITGTGGKTQYF. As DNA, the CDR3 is TGCAGTGCTATAACCGGGACAGGGGGAAAGACCCAGTACTTC.

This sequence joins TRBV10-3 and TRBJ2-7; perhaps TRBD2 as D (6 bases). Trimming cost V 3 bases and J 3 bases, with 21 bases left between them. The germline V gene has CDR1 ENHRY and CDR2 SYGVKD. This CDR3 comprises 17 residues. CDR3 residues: CAISDPARGRAYYEQYF. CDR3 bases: TGTGCCATCAGTGACCCCGCACGGGGGAGAGCGTACTACGAGCAGTACTTC.

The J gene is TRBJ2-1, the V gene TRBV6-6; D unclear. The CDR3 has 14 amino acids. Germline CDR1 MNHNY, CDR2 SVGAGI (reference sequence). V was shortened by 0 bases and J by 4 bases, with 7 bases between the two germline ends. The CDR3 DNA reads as TGTGCCAGCAGTTACTCTGCAAATTACAATGAGCAGTTCTTC. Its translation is CASSYSANYNEQFF.

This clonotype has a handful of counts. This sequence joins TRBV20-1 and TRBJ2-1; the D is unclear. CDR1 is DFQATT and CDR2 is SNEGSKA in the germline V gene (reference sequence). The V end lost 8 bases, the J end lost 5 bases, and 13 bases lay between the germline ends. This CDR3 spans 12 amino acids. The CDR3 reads CSTVPRNNEQFF. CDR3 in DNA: TGCAGTACGGTCCCCCGAAACAATGAGCAGTTCTTC.

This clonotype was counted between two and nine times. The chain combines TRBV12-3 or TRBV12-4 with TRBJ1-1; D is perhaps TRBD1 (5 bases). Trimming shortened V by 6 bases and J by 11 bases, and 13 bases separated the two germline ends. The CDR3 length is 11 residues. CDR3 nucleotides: TGTGCCAGCAGGCTAGGGGTGGGGGCTTTCTTT. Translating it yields CASRLGVGAFF.

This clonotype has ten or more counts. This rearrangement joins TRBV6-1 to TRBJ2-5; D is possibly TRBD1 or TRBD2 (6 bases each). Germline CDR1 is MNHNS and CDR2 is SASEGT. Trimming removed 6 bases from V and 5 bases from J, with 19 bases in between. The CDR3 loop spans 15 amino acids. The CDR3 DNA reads TGTGCCAGCAGGCAGGAGGGGGTTTTACGGGAGACCCAGTACTTC. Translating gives CASRQEGVLRETQYF.

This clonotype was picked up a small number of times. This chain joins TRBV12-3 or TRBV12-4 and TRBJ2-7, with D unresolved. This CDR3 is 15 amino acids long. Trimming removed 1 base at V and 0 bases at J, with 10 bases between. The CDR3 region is CASSLEDLRSYEQYF. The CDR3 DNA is TGTGCCAGCAGTTTAGAGGACCTTCGCTCCTACGAGCAGTACTTC.

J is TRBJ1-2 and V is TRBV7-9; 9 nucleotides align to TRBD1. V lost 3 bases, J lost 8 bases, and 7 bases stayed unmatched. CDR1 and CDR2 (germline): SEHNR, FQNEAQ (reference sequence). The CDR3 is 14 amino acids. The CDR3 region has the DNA TGTGCCAGCAGCTTGAACAGGGGGCAAGAGGGCTACACCTTC. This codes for CASSLNRGQEGYTF.